Many counts were recorded for the clone carrying this T cell receptor beta chain. The antigen is undetermined. This record comes from a study of molecular identifiers for immune sequencing clone quantification. Whole-study results and caveats: In naive cells, clones above 20 RNA copies held under 1% of molecules, whereas in effector cells they held over 99%. Underestimation of highly expanded clone sizes could arise where identical TCR molecules share a barcode. Researchers reportedly could pick up spiked Jurkat TCR RNA from one cell mixed into approximately 1 million naive cells.

From the PCR reads, TCRdb called clonotypes with MiXCR, one entry per CDR3 protein. The profile shows about 36,000 distinct CDR3 sequences, around a sixth of them singletons. The CDR3 consists of 13 residues. Looked up from germline, CDR1 is DFQATT and CDR2 is SNEGSKA (reference sequence). J was trimmed by 5 bases and V by 4 bases; bases with no gene match: 1. This chain connects TRBV20-1 to TRBJ2-7; 14 bases map to TRBD2. The sequencing sample was made of naive CD8+ T cells from blood, with Jurkat cell RNA spiked in. The subset is: FACS-sorted CD8+CD4-CCR7+CD45RA+ naive T cells. The receptor was isolated from a human donor in good health. Some libraries in this study had Jurkat cell RNA spiked in. The CDR3, as DNA: TGCAGTGCTACGGGACTAGCGGGAGACGAGCAGTACTTC. Amino acids: CSATGLAGDEQYF.